One sample yielded the 7 T cell receptor beta chains listed below, sequenced in a study of technical replicates of blood from several donors. Produced via immunoSEQ multiplex PCR; TCRdb's table is partial and in-frame only. The sample includes nearly 80,000 clones, about 93% of them seen just once. The source material was T cells isolated from PBMCs. The receptors were gathered from a human donor in good health.

The rearrangement joins TRBV5-1 to TRBJ1-1; TRBD1 might be the D (5 bases). With 4 bases removed from V and 11 bases from J, the gap between germline ends came to 24 bases. Germline V gene data show CDR1 as SGHRS and CDR2 as YFSETQ. The length of the CDR3 is 15 residues. CDR3 residues: CASSRRGLNLGNAFF. The CDR3 coding sequence is TGCGCCAGCAGCCGTAGGGGCCTAAACCTAGGAAATGCTTTCTTT.

The chain carries TRBV7-2 and TRBJ1-2; TRBD1 matches 7 bases. From germline, CDR1 is SGHTA and CDR2 FQGNSA. The CDR3 covers 16 residues. Germline trimming cut 5 bases from V and 3 bases from J; bases unmatched to any gene: 12. This CDR3 reads CASSTRNRQGYYGYTF. DNA for the CDR3: TGTGCCAGCAGCACCCGTAACCGACAGGGCTACTATGGCTACACCTTC.

The rearrangement links TRBV4-1 to TRBJ2-1; 16 bases align to TRBD2. Germline V lookup: CDR1 MGHRA, CDR2 YSYEKL. After removal of 4 bases from V and 7 bases from J, the junction contained 4 bases not matched to a gene. The CDR3 is made up of 16 amino acids. This CDR3 is CASSPRGLAGGNEQFF. The CDR3 DNA sequence: TGCGCCAGCAGCCCACGGGGACTAGCGGGAGGGAATGAGCAGTTCTTC.

The chain recombines TRBV10-2 with TRBJ2-1; 12 bases match TRBD2. Germline V CDR1 and CDR2: WSHSY, SAAADI. The CDR3 covers 17 residues. V lost 6 bases and J lost 3; bases outside the gene matches: 9. The chain's CDR3 is CASRPNPSGRDYNEQFF. CDR3 nucleotides: TGCGCCAGCAGACCCAATCCTAGCGGGAGGGACTACAATGAGCAGTTCTTC.

The chain uses TRBV6-1 and TRBJ1-2, with TRBD1 as a possible D gene (6 bases). Germline V gene data show CDR1 as MNHNS and CDR2 as SASEGT. The V end lost 5 bases, the J end lost 5 bases, and 15 bases lay between the germline ends. The CDR3 is made up of 14 amino acids. CDR3 amino acids: CASSRTEKLYGYTF. Here the CDR3 DNA reads TGTGCCAGCAGTAGGACAGAAAAATTATATGGCTACACCTTC.

In its sample, this clone was seen a few times. The rearrangement joins TRBV5-5 to TRBJ1-1; D remains ambiguous. V dropped 1 base and J dropped 2 bases, with 9 bases sitting between them. CDR3 length equals 14 residues. Germline loops: CDR1 SGHKS, CDR2 YYEKEE (reference sequence). CDR3 nucleotides: TGTGCCAGCAGCTTGCTGCCAGGAAACACTGAAGCTTTCTTT. Protein product: CASSLLPGNTEAFF. Looking up the rest from reference TRBV5-5 and TRBJ1-1 gives the full variable domain: DAGVTQSPTHLIKTRGQQVTLRCSPISGHKSVSWYQQVLGQGPQFIFQYYEKEERGRGNFPDRFSARQFPNYSSELNVNALLLGDSALYLCASSLLPGNTEAFFGQGTRLTVV.

This rearrangement joins TRBV19 to TRBJ2-7; possible D gene TRBD2, 6 bases. The CDR3 spans 14 residues. Germline CDR1 is LNHDA and CDR2 is SQIVND (reference sequence). Trimming shortened V by 4 bases and J by 2 bases, and 12 bases separated the two germline ends. The CDR3 DNA sequence: TGTGCCAGTAGTAAGAGGGACTTCGCCTACGAGCAGTACTTC. It translates to CASSKRDFAYEQYF.